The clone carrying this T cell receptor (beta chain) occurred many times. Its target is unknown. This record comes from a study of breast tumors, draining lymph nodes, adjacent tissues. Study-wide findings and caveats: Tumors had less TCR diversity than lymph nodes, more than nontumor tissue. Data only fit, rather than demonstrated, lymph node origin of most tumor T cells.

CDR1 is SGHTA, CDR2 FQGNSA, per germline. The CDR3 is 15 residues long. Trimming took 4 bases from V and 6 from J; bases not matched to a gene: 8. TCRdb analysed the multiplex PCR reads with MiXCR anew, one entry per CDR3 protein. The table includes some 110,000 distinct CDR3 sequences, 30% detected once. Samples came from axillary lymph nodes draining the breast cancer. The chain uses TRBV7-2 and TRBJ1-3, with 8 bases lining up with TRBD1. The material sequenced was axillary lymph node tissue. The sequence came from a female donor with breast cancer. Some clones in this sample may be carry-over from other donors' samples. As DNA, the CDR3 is TGTGCCAGCAGCTCAGCCGGGACAGGACCAAACACCATATATTTT. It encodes CASSSAGTGPNTIYF.